A selection of T cell receptor beta chains follows, all from one sample in a study of T cells in Graves' hyperthyroidism and ophthalmopathy. Using its own MiXCR run on the multiplex PCR reads, TCRdb lists one record per CDR3 protein. The sample has roughly 630,000 distinct CDR3 sequences; around 16% are singletons. Specimen: blood. The receptors come from a woman younger than 45 with Graves' hyperthyroidism. The CDR3 runs from the conserved cysteine through the conserved F or W. The D gene is left open where the match is weak. Expanded clones are given a class, and other clones once, few, many or no size at all.

TRBJ2-7	TRBV6-2/TRBV6-3	few	-	TGTGCCAGCAGTTATTCGGGACTCATCTACGAGCAGTACTTC	CASSYSGLIYEQYF
TRBJ2-7	TRBV7-9	-	-	TGTGCCAGCAGCTTATACAGGAACTACGAGCAGTACTTC	CASSLYRNYEQYF
TRBJ1-2	TRBV18	many	-	TGTGCCAGCTCACCGGATCGCACAGGGCCTGGCTACACCTTC	CASSPDRTGPGYTF
TRBJ2-3	TRBV30	many	TRBD2	TGTGCCTGGAGTGTGGCTAGCGGGAGGGTCCGGACAGATACGCAGTATTTT	CAWSVASGRVRTDTQYF
TRBJ2-5	TRBV5-8	few	-	TGTGCCAGCAGCTGGGGCGCTTTAGGGCTAATCGAGACCCAGTACTTC	CASSWGALGLIETQYF
TRBJ1-2	TRBV15	-	-	TGTGCCACCAGCAGAGATCCCGCAGAAACCGCCTATGGCTACACCTTC	CATSRDPAETAYGYTF
TRBJ2-7	TRBV10-3	-	-	TGTGCCACCCGGGTCTCCTACGAGCAGTACTTC	CATRVSYEQYF
TRBJ2-7	TRBV20-1	many	TRBD1	TGCAGTGCGACGACAGGGCCGGGTCCCTCCGAGCAGTACTTC	CSATTGPGPSEQYF
TRBJ1-2	TRBV7-9	-	-	TGTGCCAGCAGCTTAGTTGATGGCTATGGCTACACCTTC	CASSLVDGYGYTF
TRBJ2-3	TRBV7-9	many	TRBD2	TGTGCCAGCAGCCTCAGGACTAGCGCCACAGATACGCAGTATTTT	CASSLRTSATDTQYF
TRBJ2-3	TRBV20-1	many	TRBD2	TGCAGTGCTAGGACTAGCCCGCGCACAGATACGCAGTATTTT	CSARTSPRTDTQYF
TRBJ1-1	TRBV18	-	-	TGTGCCAGCAGCCCTAGGGACCGGTCGTCTTTCTTT	CASSPRDRSSFF
TRBJ2-5	TRBV5-5	few	-	TGTGCCAGCAGCTTGGACGCCGGGAGCCGCCAAGAGACCCAGTACTTC	CASSLDAGSRQETQYF
TRBJ2-7	TRBV12-3/TRBV12-4	-	-	TGTGCCAGCAGGTCGCCCGACAGTTACGAGCAGTACTTC	CASRSPDSYEQYF
TRBJ2-7	TRBV30	-	-	TGTGCCTGGAGTATCCGGACAGCAACTTACGAGCAGTACTTC	CAWSIRTATYEQYF
TRBJ2-1	TRBV7-3	few	TRBD1	TGTGCCAGCAGCCCGGACAGGGGTGAGCAGTTCTTC	CASSPDRGEQFF
TRBJ2-7	TRBV4-1	few	TRBD2	TGCGCCAGCAGCCAAGGGGCTAGCGGGTACTCCTACGAGCAGTACTTC	CASSQGASGYSYEQYF
TRBJ1-1	TRBV2	many	-	TGTGCCAGCAGTGAAGATTGGAATGTTGAAGCTTTCTTT	CASSEDWNVEAFF
TRBJ2-1	TRBV12-3/TRBV12-4	-	TRBD2	TGTGCCAGCAGTTTAAGCGGGAGGGCCTTCAATGAGCAGTTCTTC	CASSLSGRAFNEQFF
TRBJ2-7	TRBV11-2	many	-	TGTGCCAGCAGCCTTCGACAGCCCTACGAGCAGTACTTC	CASSLRQPYEQYF
TRBJ2-6	TRBV29-1	few	-	TGCAGCGTTGAAGAACCCCGTACAGACTTACGCTCTGGGGCCAACGTCCTGACTTTC	CSVEEPRTDLRSGANVLTF
TRBJ2-2	TRBV11-2	-	TRBD2	TGTGCCAGCAGCTGGACTAGCGGGAGTCTGACCGGGGAGCTGTTTTTT	CASSWTSGSLTGELFF
TRBJ1-1	TRBV5-1	-	-	TGCGCCAGCAGCTTGAGTACGGGTCAGAACACTGAAGCTTTCTTT	CASSLSTGQNTEAFF
TRBJ2-5	TRBV5-4	few	TRBD2	TGTGCCAGCAGCATTCGTAAGGCGGGAGGAGAGACCCAGTACTTC	CASSIRKAGGETQYF
TRBJ1-6	TRBV7-9	once	-	TGTGCCAGCAGCTTAGGAGGGGGTGGGGAAGCTAAGACGAATTCACCCCTCCACTTT	CASSLGGGGEAKTNSPLHF
TRBJ1-5	TRBV7-2	many	-	TGTGCCAGCAGCTCAGACAGTCCTAATCAGCCCCAGCATTTT	CASSSDSPNQPQHF
TRBJ2-3	TRBV27	many	-	TGTGCCAGCAGTTTATGGCGCGGGACAGATACGCAGTATTTT	CASSLWRGTDTQYF
TRBJ1-3	TRBV20-1	few	-	TGCAGTGCTAGGGGGGCGGGACTTAATGGAAACACCATATATTTT	CSARGAGLNGNTIYF
TRBJ1-3	TRBV18	many	-	TGTGCCAGCAGCCCGCCCTCGGGAAACACCATATATTTT	CASSPPSGNTIYF
TRBJ1-1	TRBV11-2	many	-	TGTGCCAGCAGGGCAACCTTCGGGGTGTTCACTGAAGCTTTCTTT	CASRATFGVFTEAFF
TRBJ2-5	TRBV7-9	-	-	TGTGCCTGCCGTGGTAGGCAGGGCCTCCAAGAGACCCAGTACTTC	CACRGRQGLQETQYF
TRBJ2-1	TRBV18	-	-	TGTGCCAGCTCACCCCTGGACAGTTACAATGAGCAGTTCTTC	CASSPLDSYNEQFF
TRBJ2-1	TRBV10-1	few	-	TGCGCCAGCAGTAATTCCGGGACCCCCGCACGGCGGTTCTTC	CASSNSGTPARRFF
TRBJ1-6	TRBV12-3/TRBV12-4	few	-	TGTGCCAGCAGTTTAGGGACAGCTCATAATTCGCCCCTCCACTTT	CASSLGTAHNSPLHF
TRBJ2-7	TRBV20-1	many	TRBD1	TGCAGTGCTAGGAGTGGGACAGTCACCTACGAGCAGTACTTC	CSARSGTVTYEQYF
TRBJ1-1	TRBV7-2	many	-	TGTGCCAGCAGCTTAACCAGAACCAACACTGAAGCTTTCTTT	CASSLTRTNTEAFF
TRBJ2-1	TRBV25-1	-	-	TGTGCCAGCAGTTTGCAGACAGGCTACAATGAGCAGTTCTTC	CASSLQTGYNEQFF
TRBJ2-1	TRBV9	-	TRBD1	TGTGCCAGCAGCGTAGGGACCGGGACAGGGGGCAGGCAGTTCTTC	CASSVGTGTGGRQFF
TRBJ2-7	TRBV20-1	many	-	TGCAGTGCTCGTCCCGGGACTGGACAAGAAGAGCAGTACTTC	CSARPGTGQEEQYF
TRBJ1-4	TRBV29-1	many	TRBD1	TGCAGCGCTTCAAAGTCCGGGACAGGGAAAGAAAAACTGTTTTTT	CSASKSGTGKEKLFF
TRBJ2-2	TRBV7-9	-	TRBD1	TGTGCCAGCAGCTTAACAGGGGGCGCAGCCGGGGAGCTGTTTTTT	CASSLTGGAAGELFF
TRBJ1-1	TRBV5-1	many	-	TGCGCCAGCAGCTTGGGAGGGTTTGAAGCTTTCTTT	CASSLGGFEAFF
TRBJ1-2	TRBV20-1	few	-	TGCAGTGCGGGGGACACAAGATCCTATGGCTACACCTTC	CSAGDTRSYGYTF
TRBJ2-7	TRBV12-3/TRBV12-4	many	-	TGTGCCAGCAGTAGACAGGATCGCTCCTACGAGCAGTACTTC	CASSRQDRSYEQYF
TRBJ2-5	TRBV3-1	many	-	TGTGCCAGCAGCCACCCTGCCGGGGGCCAGTACTTC	CASSHPAGGQYF
TRBJ2-7	TRBV29-1	once	-	TGCAGCGTTGTGGTCCCCAACTACGAGCAGTACTTC	CSVVVPNYEQYF
TRBJ2-1	TRBV19	-	TRBD2	TGTGCCAGCCTAGCGGGAGGGCAGGATGAGCAGTTCTTC	CASLAGGQDEQFF
TRBJ2-5	TRBV14	-	TRBD1	TGTGCCAGCAGCCAAGGGGACAGGGTCCTGTACTTC	CASSQGDRVLYF
TRBJ2-5	TRBV7-9	many	TRBD2	TGTGCCAGCAGCTTAGCGAGCGGGAGGGTCGCGTCAGAGACCCAGTACTTC	CASSLASGRVASETQYF
TRBJ2-5	TRBV24-1	many	TRBD1	TGTGCCACCAGTGAACGACAGGGGTTGGGGACCCAGTACTTC	CATSERQGLGTQYF
TRBJ1-2	TRBV7-9	few	-	TGTGCCAGCAGCTTAGCCATGCCAGAGGGGTATGGCTACACCTTC	CASSLAMPEGYGYTF
TRBJ2-2	TRBV6-1	few	TRBD2	TGTGCCAGCAGTAAACTAGCGGGAGGCACCTTAACCGGGGAGCTGTTTTTT	CASSKLAGGTLTGELFF
TRBJ2-7	TRBV20-1	few	TRBD2	TGCAGTGCTAGTTCTACTAGCGGGAGTAGCGAGCAGTACTTC	CSASSTSGSSEQYF
TRBJ1-5	TRBV12-3/TRBV12-4	many	-	TGTGCCAGCAGTCACACGCTCACAGAGACAGATCAGCCCCAGCATTTT	CASSHTLTETDQPQHF
TRBJ2-5	TRBV6-1	many	-	TGTGCCAGCAGTGAGTGGTGGGCGGGGGCCCAAGAGACCCAGTACTTC	CASSEWWAGAQETQYF
TRBJ1-1	TRBV5-1	few	TRBD1	TGCGCCAGCAGCTTGGTATGGGGACAGGGATTTGGAAACACTGAAGCTTTCTTT	CASSLVWGQGFGNTEAFF
TRBJ2-7	TRBV15	-	TRBD1	TGTGCCACCAGCAGAGATCCAGTCGACAGGGCCCACGAGCAGTACTTC	CATSRDPVDRAHEQYF
TRBJ2-7	TRBV7-2	many	TRBD2	TGTGCCAGCAGCCCGCTAGCGGGAGTGGAGCAGTACTTC	CASSPLAGVEQYF
TRBJ1-1	TRBV5-1	-	-	TGCGCCAGCACCCAGCAGGCCAACACTGAAGCTTTCTTT	CASTQQANTEAFF
TRBJ2-1	TRBV30	many	-	TGTGCCTGGAGTGTAGACTCCCGCGGGCAGTTCTTC	CAWSVDSRGQFF